This TCR beta chain was sequenced for a study of CD8 T cells in Susac syndrome. Overall study: Among the sequenced Susac syndrome patients, over five had active disease while eight or nine were in remission.

The recently defined diagnostic criteria for definite or probable disease were met by the Susac syndrome patients. The CD8+ and CD4+ T cells were isolated magnetically using a negative isolation approach, whereas the TEMRA cells were enriched by FACS. The CDR3 is made up of 14 amino acids. V was shortened by 6 bases and J by 9 bases, with 15 bases between the two germline ends. Germline CDR1 MNHEY, CDR2 SVGAGI. RNA amounts of 0.5 to 1 ug underwent reverse transcription with random hexamers. Multiplex PCR with immunoSEQ amplified the TCR beta CDR3 across 54 Vbeta and 13 Jbeta. TCRdb re-called the immunoSEQ multiplex PCR reads with MiXCR, one entry per CDR3 protein. The table lists roughly 140,000 distinct CDR3 sequences, around 95% of them singletons.

Sample: CD4+ T cells from PBMCs. The V and J genes are TRBV6-5 and TRBJ1-6; D not resolved. The TCR comes from a human donor with Susac syndrome. This chain's CDR3 is CASRPMALGSPLHF. The CDR3 DNA reads as TGTGCCAGCAGGCCGATGGCATTGGGTTCACCCCTCCACTTT.